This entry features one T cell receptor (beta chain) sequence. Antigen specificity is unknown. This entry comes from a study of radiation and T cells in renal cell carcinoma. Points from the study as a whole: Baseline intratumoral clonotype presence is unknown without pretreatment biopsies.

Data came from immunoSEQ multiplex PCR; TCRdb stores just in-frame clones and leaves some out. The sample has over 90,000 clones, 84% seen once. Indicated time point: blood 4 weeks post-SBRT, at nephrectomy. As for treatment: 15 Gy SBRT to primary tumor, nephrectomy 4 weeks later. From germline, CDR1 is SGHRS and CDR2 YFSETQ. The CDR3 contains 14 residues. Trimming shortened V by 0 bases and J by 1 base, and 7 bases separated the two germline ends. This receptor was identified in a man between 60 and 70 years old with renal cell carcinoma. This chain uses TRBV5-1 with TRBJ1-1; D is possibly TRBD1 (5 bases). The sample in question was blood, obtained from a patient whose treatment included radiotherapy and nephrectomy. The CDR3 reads CASSLVGANTEAFF. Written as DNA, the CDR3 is TGCGCCAGCAGCTTGGTTGGGGCGAACACTGAAGCTTTCTTT.